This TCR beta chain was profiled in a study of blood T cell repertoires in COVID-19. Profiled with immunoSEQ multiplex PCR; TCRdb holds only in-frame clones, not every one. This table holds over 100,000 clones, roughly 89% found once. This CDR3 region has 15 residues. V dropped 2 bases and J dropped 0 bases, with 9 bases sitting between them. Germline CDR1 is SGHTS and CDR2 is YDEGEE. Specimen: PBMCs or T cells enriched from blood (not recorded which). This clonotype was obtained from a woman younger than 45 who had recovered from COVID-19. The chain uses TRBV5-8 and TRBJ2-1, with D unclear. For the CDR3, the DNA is TGTGCCAGCAGCTTCGGAGCGCTCTCCTACAATGAGCAGTTCTTC. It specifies CASSFGALSYNEQFF.